Below, one T cell receptor beta chain is given with its context. CDR1 is SGHKS, CDR2 YYEKEE, per germline (reference sequence). V lost 1 base and J lost 6, with 17 bases in between. This CDR3 spans 15 amino acids. This sample stems from a study of shared clonotypes between healthy human individuals. This table comes from immunoSEQ multiplex PCR, and its TCRdb copy is limited to in-frame clones, with some not included. The table shows fewer than 1.8 million clones, with around 98.5% occurring only once. The TCR was taken from a man aged 25-40 years in good health. This chain uses TRBV5-5 with TRBJ2-7, with D possibly being TRBD1 (5 bases). The specimen sequenced was naive CD4+ T cells sorted from blood. Subset here: CD45RA+ positively selected. Here the CDR3 reads CASSLSQGPWGEQYF. As DNA, the CDR3 is TGTGCCAGCAGCTTGAGTCAGGGTCCGTGGGGCGAGCAGTACTTC.